Below are 31 T cell receptor beta chains sequenced from a single sample in a study of sequential checkpoint blockade in melanoma. Described treatment: randomized to nivolumab then ipilimumab (arm A) or the reverse (arm B). The table came from immunoSEQ multiplex PCR; TCRdb's copy has only in-frame clones and leaves some out. The data hold some 20,000 clones, with more than 70% observed a single time. The source material was CD8+ T cells sorted from blood (inferred from file names), sampled from a patient given nivolumab and ipilimumab in sequence. The receptors originated from a human donor with melanoma.

This clone was counted once. The rearrangement uses TRBV5-6 and TRBJ2-2; D ambiguous. V was trimmed by 2 bases and J by 1 base, leaving 6 bases between them. Germline CDR1 reads SGHDT; CDR2 reads YYEEEE. The CDR3 runs to 14 residues. The CDR3 DNA is TGTGCCAGCAGCTTCACAAGGAACACCGGGGAGCTGTTTTTT. Protein: CASSFTRNTGELFF.

This clone was detected only once. The rearrangement joins TRBV13 to TRBJ1-2, with 11 bases fitting TRBD1. Looked up from germline, CDR1 is PRHDT and CDR2 is FYEKMQ (reference sequence). The CDR3 spans 15 residues. V dropped 5 bases and J dropped 4; count of bases not matched to a gene: 6. CDR3 in amino acids: CASSRDRGVSYGYTF. In DNA, the CDR3 is TGTGCCAGCAGCCGGGACAGGGGGGTTAGCTATGGCTACACCTTC.

The chain couples TRBV15 to TRBJ1-5; unclear D gene. V was cut by 5 bases and J by 3 bases, with 8 bases left in between. Germline V CDR1 and CDR2: LNHNV, YYDKDF (reference sequence). The CDR3 runs 13 residues. The CDR3 DNA sequence: TGTGCCACCAGCTCCCGGGACAATCAGCCCCAGCATTTT. This sequence encodes CATSSRDNQPQHF.

V and J are TRBV13 and TRBJ1-1; TRBD1 matches 8 bases. The V and J ends lost 4 bases and 8 bases, in that order; junction bases with no gene match: 3. Per germline, CDR1 PRHDT and CDR2 FYEKMQ (reference sequence). The CDR3 covers 12 residues. CDR3 protein: CASSSDRVEAFF. CDR3 coding DNA: TGTGCCAGCAGCTCGGACAGGGTCGAAGCTTTCTTT.

The chain couples TRBV6-5 to TRBJ1-2; no clear D. The CDR3 contains 14 residues. Germline lookup yields CDR1 MNHEY and CDR2 SVGAGI. Trimming took off 2 bases at V and 0 bases at J, with 7 bases between the two ends. CDR3 region: CASSYGSTNYGYTF. The CDR3, as DNA: TGTGCCAGCAGTTACGGCAGTACTAACTATGGCTACACCTTC.

The chain is built from TRBV29-1 and TRBJ2-1; tentative D call: TRBD2 (6 bases). Germline V gene sequence: CDR1 SQVTM, CDR2 ANQGSEA. CDR3 length: 14 residues. Trimming removed 3 bases from V and 5 bases from J, with 14 bases in between. CDR3 region: CSVDSREVHNEQFF. The CDR3 nucleotides are TGCAGCGTTGATTCGAGGGAGGTCCACAATGAGCAGTTCTTC.

V is TRBV11-3 and J is TRBJ2-3; D perhaps matches TRBD2 (5 bases). Trimming removed 2 bases at V and 10 bases at J, with 22 bases between. The CDR3 contains 16 residues. CDR1 SGHNT and CDR2 YENEEA come from the germline V gene. CDR3 sequence (DNA): TGTGCCAGCAGCTTAAAAGCAGCGACCCAGGAGGATGCGCAGTATTTT. Residues: CASSLKAATQEDAQYF.

Only a few counts were recorded for this clone. This rearrangement joins TRBV19 to TRBJ1-6; D is possibly TRBD1 (6 bases). Germline V gene lookup returns CDR1 LNHDA and CDR2 SQIVND (reference sequence). V was cut by 6 bases and J by 9 bases, with 15 bases left in between. The CDR3 consists of 14 residues. CDR3 in amino acids: CASSETGGGSPLHF. CDR3 nucleotides: TGTGCCAGTAGCGAGACAGGCGGAGGTTCACCCCTCCACTTT.

The chain employs TRBV28 and TRBJ2-3, with 8 nucleotides matching TRBD1. The CDR3 contains 15 residues. Per germline, CDR1 MDHEN and CDR2 SYDVKM. V gave up 11 bases and J gave up 1 base; unmatched junction bases: 11. DNA of the CDR3: TGTGCCGGATCCCCCCCGGGACAGGGCACAGATACGCAGTATTTT. Protein product: CAGSPPGQGTDTQYF.

The V gene is TRBV5-6, the J gene TRBJ2-1, with 11 bases lining up with TRBD1. Germline V gene data show CDR1 as SGHDT and CDR2 as YYEEEE. J lost 5 bases, V lost 3 bases, and 10 bases had no gene match. The CDR3 extends over 17 amino acids. CDR3 sequence: CASSSPRTGGEDNEQFF. The CDR3 DNA follows: TGTGCCAGCAGCTCGCCCCGGACAGGGGGCGAGGACAATGAGCAGTTCTTC.

The V call is TRBV1, the J call TRBJ2-7; TRBD2, the table's D call, was not compared with the DNA. TRBV1 is assigned pseudogene status. The CDR3 totals 17 residues. CDR3 amino acids: CTSSPSKGGLGTTEQYF. The CDR3 bases are TGCACCAGCAGCCCTTCGAAAGGCGGACTGGGTACTACCGAGCAGTACTTC.

CDR3 loop: CASSSRSYEQYF. The CDR3 bases are TGTGCCAGCAGTTCCAGATCCTACGAGCAGTACTTC. The chain joins TRBV27 to TRBJ2-7; D not resolved. Germline CDR1 reads MNHEY; CDR2 reads SMNVEV (reference sequence). V lost 4 bases to trimming and J lost 1 base, with 5 bases between them. There are 12 residues in the CDR3.

The chain combines TRBV7-9 with TRBJ1-1; D unresolved. Trimming stripped 1 base from V and 4 bases from J, with 4 bases between. Germline lookup yields CDR1 SEHNR and CDR2 FQNEAQ (reference sequence). This CDR3 comprises 12 residues. CDR3 sequence: CASSLVLTEAFF. The DNA of the CDR3 is TGTGCCAGCAGCTTAGTTCTCACTGAAGCTTTCTTT.

This clone came up a few times. The gene calls are TRBV5-5 and TRBJ2-5, with unresolved D. Trimming stripped 0 bases from V and 3 bases from J, with 12 bases between. The CDR3 has 15 residues. Germline-derived CDR1 and CDR2 are SGHKS and YYEKEE (reference sequence). CDR3 region: CASSLGPGREETQYF. The DNA for the CDR3 is TGTGCCAGCAGCTTGGGTCCGGGTCGGGAAGAGACCCAGTACTTC.

This chain's CDR3 is CASSFRTSGAYEQYF. DNA for the CDR3: TGTGCCAGCAGTTTTCGGACTAGCGGAGCCTACGAGCAGTACTTC. The V call is TRBV27, the J call TRBJ2-5, with 10 bases aligning to TRBD2. The J call may be mistaken, given a closer DNA end match to TRBJ2-7. The CDR3 has 15 amino acids. Germline assignment: CDR1 MNHEY and CDR2 SMNVEV (reference sequence).

This chain uses TRBV10-3 with TRBJ1-6, with 8 bases matching TRBD1. The CDR3 has 15 amino acids. The V and J ends lost 6 bases and 7 bases, in that order; junction bases with no gene match: 8. Germline V CDR1 and CDR2: ENHRY, SYGVKD. This chain's CDR3 is CAIRSTGAQNSPLHF. The DNA of the CDR3 is TGTGCCATCAGGTCGACAGGGGCTCAGAATTCACCCCTCCACTTT.

The rearrangement links TRBV21-1 to TRBJ2-5; the D call in the table, TRBD2, was not verified against the DNA. TRBV21-1 is a listed pseudogene. The CDR3 contains 18 residues. CDR3 sequence: CASSKESLAGVCRETQYF. CDR3 nucleotides: TGTGCCAGCAGCAAAGAAAGCCTAGCGGGAGTTTGTCGAGAGACCCAGTACTTC.

This clone was seen just once. The rearrangement links TRBV15 to TRBJ2-1; TRBD2 matches 12 bases. The germline CDR1 and CDR2 sequences are LNHNV and YYDKDF (reference sequence). The CDR3 extends over 17 amino acids. J was trimmed by 6 bases and V by 0 bases; bases with no gene match: 6. The CDR3 sequence: CATSRDLTSGGFNEQFF. The CDR3 coding sequence is TGTGCCACCAGCAGAGATCTGACTAGCGGGGGTTTCAATGAGCAGTTCTTC.

V and J are TRBV6-5 and TRBJ2-6; unclear D gene. V was clipped by 5 bases and J by 0 bases, with 8 bases between them. This CDR3 is built from 15 residues. CDR1 is MNHEY and CDR2 is SVGAGI in the germline V gene. CDR3 residues: CASSPVYSGANVLTF. CDR3 coding DNA: TGTGCCAGCAGTCCAGTATACTCTGGGGCCAACGTCCTGACTTTC.

This rearrangement joins TRBV7-2 to TRBJ1-6, with 8 bases lining up with TRBD1. V gave up 8 bases and J gave up 9 bases; unmatched junction bases: 12. This CDR3 spans 15 amino acids. The germline CDR1 and CDR2 sequences are SGHTA and FQGNSA. For the CDR3, the DNA is TGTGCCAGCGGCTCCACAGGGGGGAGTAGTTCACCCCTCCACTTT. It translates to CASGSTGGSSSPLHF.

This sequence joins TRBV2 and TRBJ2-6; 11 bases are shared with TRBD1. V lost 11 bases and J lost 2; bases outside the gene matches: 8. Germline lookup yields CDR1 SNHLY and CDR2 FYNNEI. This CDR3 has 16 residues. The CDR3 sequence is CAPKGDRGTGANVLTF. The CDR3 region has the DNA TGTGCCCCGAAGGGGGACAGGGGGACTGGGGCCAACGTCCTGACTTTC.

The chain carries TRBV28 and TRBJ2-5, with 7 bases matching TRBD1. V dropped 4 bases and J dropped 3; count of bases not matched to a gene: 11. In germline, CDR1 is MDHEN, CDR2 SYDVKM. This CDR3 comprises 16 residues. This CDR3 is CASSSSRQGSKETQYF. The CDR3 coding sequence is TGTGCCAGCAGTTCCTCCCGACAGGGATCGAAAGAGACCCAGTACTTC.

The table lists this clone with a few counts. The rearrangement links TRBV6-6 to TRBJ2-7, with 7 positions matching TRBD1. There are 12 residues in the CDR3. The V gene's germline CDR1 is MNHNY and CDR2 SVGAGI (reference sequence). V gave up 4 bases and J gave up 6 bases; unmatched junction bases: 3. This CDR3 reads CASSSTGPEQYF. The CDR3 nucleotides read TGTGCCAGCAGTTCGACAGGGCCCGAGCAGTACTTC.

The gene calls are TRBV28 and TRBJ1-2; TRBD1 matches at 7 bases. Per the germline V gene, CDR1 is MDHEN and CDR2 is SYDVKM. V lost 5 bases, J lost 2 bases, and 17 bases stayed unmatched. The CDR3 contains 18 residues. CDR3 coding DNA: TGTGCCAGCAGTCGATACCTACCAGTGACAGGGACCAACTATGGCTACACCTTC. It codes for CASSRYLPVTGTNYGYTF.

This sequence joins TRBV9 and TRBJ2-7, with 10 bases lining up with TRBD1. V was pared by 3 bases and J by 7 bases, with 10 bases of the junction left unmatched. The CDR3 totals 15 residues. Germline V gene lookup returns CDR1 SGDLS and CDR2 YYNGEE. The DNA of the CDR3 is TGTGCCAGCAGCGCCCCGGACAGGGGGGCGCGGGAGCAGTACTTC. Its translation: CASSAPDRGAREQYF.

The rearrangement uses TRBV4-2 and TRBJ2-5, with D perhaps matching TRBD2 (6 bases). Trimming removed 4 bases from V and 2 bases from J, with 11 bases in between. Germline CDR1 and CDR2: LGHNA and YNFKEQ. This CDR3 contains 14 residues. CDR3 nucleotide sequence: TGTGCCAGCAGCCGGGACTTCGGGCAAGAGACCCAGTACTTC. It translates to CASSRDFGQETQYF.

Only one count was recorded for this clone. The V call is TRBV7-9, the J call TRBJ1-4; maybe TRBD1 (6 bases). Trimming left V 5 bases short and J 7 bases short, with 17 bases between. CDR1 and CDR2 from the germline V gene are SEHNR and FQNEAQ (reference sequence). The CDR3 has 15 residues. The CDR3: CASSPSTGGREKLFF. The CDR3 nucleotides read TGTGCCAGCAGCCCTTCGACGGGGGGGCGTGAAAAACTGTTTTTT. Full variable domain (rest looked up from reference TRBV7-9 and TRBJ1-4): DTGVSQNPRHKITKRGQNVTFRCDPISEHNRLYWYRQTLGQGPEFLTYFQNEAQLEKSRLLSDRFSAERPKGSFSTLEIQRTEQGDSAMYLCASSPSTGGREKLFFGSGTQLSVL.

This chain uses TRBV10-3 with TRBJ2-7, with D maybe TRBD2 (5 bases). Germline V gene data show CDR1 as ENHRY and CDR2 as SYGVKD. V gave up 3 bases and J gave up 2 bases, with 8 bases separating them. CDR3 size: 13 residues. CDR3 sequence (DNA): TGTGCCATCAGTGATGACGGGGCCTACGAGCAGTACTTC. This sequence encodes CAISDDGAYEQYF.

This chain links TRBV27 with TRBJ2-7; 8 positions match TRBD2. The CDR3 spans 21 residues. In germline, CDR1 is MNHEY, CDR2 SMNVEV (reference sequence). Germline trimming cut 2 bases from V and 4 bases from J; bases unmatched to any gene: 25. CDR3 region: CASSLTSGGELGGGSRYEQYF. CDR3 DNA sequence: TGTGCCAGCAGTTTAACCTCGGGGGGGGAACTAGGCGGGGGAAGTCGTTACGAGCAGTACTTC.

This clone came up a few times. The chain uses TRBV7-9 and TRBJ2-2; the match to TRBD2 covers 9 bases. The CDR3 is 15 amino acids. Trimming at V came to 7 bases and at J to 3 bases, leaving 6 bases not matched to a gene. Germline-derived CDR1 and CDR2 are SEHNR and FQNEAQ (reference sequence). The CDR3 nucleotides read TGTGCCAGCATGATGACTAGCGGATACACCGGGGAGCTGTTTTTT. Translated, it gives CASMMTSGYTGELFF.

This clone was counted a single time. This chain links TRBV7-8 with TRBJ2-1; 13 bases agree with TRBD2. The CDR3 covers 17 residues. The J segment lost 8 bases and the V segment lost 0 bases, leaving 7 bases of the junction unmatched. From germline, CDR1 is SGHVS and CDR2 FQNEAQ. The CDR3 coding sequence is TGTGCCAGCAGCTTAGCGTTCGGGACTAGCGGGAAGGATGAGCAGTTCTTC. It codes for CASSLAFGTSGKDEQFF.